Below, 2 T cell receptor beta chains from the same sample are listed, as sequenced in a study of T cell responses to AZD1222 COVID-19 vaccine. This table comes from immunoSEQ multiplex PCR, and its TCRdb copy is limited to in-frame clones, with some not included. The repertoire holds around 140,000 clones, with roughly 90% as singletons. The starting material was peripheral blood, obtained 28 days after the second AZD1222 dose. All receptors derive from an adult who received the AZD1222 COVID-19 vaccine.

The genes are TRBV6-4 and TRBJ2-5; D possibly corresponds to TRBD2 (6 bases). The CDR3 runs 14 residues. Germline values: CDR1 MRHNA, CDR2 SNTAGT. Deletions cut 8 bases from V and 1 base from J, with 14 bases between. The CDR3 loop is CASEGREVQETQYF. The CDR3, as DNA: TGTGCCAGCGAGGGCAGGGAGGTCCAAGAGACCCAGTACTTC.

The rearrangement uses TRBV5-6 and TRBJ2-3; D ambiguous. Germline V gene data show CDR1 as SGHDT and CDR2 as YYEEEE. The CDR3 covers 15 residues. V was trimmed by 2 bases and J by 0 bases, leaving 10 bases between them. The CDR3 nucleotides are TGTGCCAGCAGCTTAGGACCGGCCAGCACAGATACGCAGTATTTT. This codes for CASSLGPASTDTQYF.